Each of the 29 T cell receptor beta chains below was sequenced from the same sample in a study of T-cell reconstitution after alpha-beta-depleted transplantation in children. Unique molecular identifiers were built into the TCRbeta library. TCRdb reprocessed the PCR reads with MiXCR, giving one entry per CDR3 protein. The top ten clones hold roughly 40% of a sample with nearly 350,000 distinct CDR3 sequences, around 15% of them seen once. Sequenced material: PBMCs, mostly from graft donor cells, taken 360 days after TCRalphabeta/CD19-depleted stem cell transplant. The receptors shown here come from a male patient between 2 and 10 years old who had a stem cell transplant for acute lymphoblastic leukemia, so the T cells may come from the graft donor.

This clonotype was recorded at least ten times. The chain carries TRBV11-2 and TRBJ1-5; possibly TRBD1 for D (6 bases). CDR1 and CDR2 from the germline V gene are SGHAT and FQNNGV. Trimming cost V 5 bases and J 7 bases, with 15 bases left between them. The CDR3 runs to 14 residues. The CDR3 region has the DNA TGTGCCAGCAGCCCATCGGGCAGGGGACAGCCCCAGCATTTT. This encodes CASSPSGRGQPQHF.

A note on this clonotype: A junction end diverges from the germline sequence, so it may reflect a read error. The V and J genes are TRBV5-1 and TRBJ2-2; 9 positions match TRBD1. The CDR3 is made up of 17 amino acids. CDR1 SGHRS and CDR2 YFSETQ come from the germline V gene. The CDR3: CASGLYIGTGTTGELFF. DNA for the CDR3: TGCGCCAGCGGCTTGTACATAGGGACAGGGACGACCGGGGAGCTGTTTTTT.

This rearrangement joins TRBV5-8 to TRBJ2-2, with a weak D call TRBD1 (6 bases). Between the trimmed V and J ends, which lost 3 bases and 4 bases, there was a span of 10 bases. The germline CDR1 and CDR2 sequences are SGHTS and YDEGEE. The CDR3 covers 14 residues. The CDR3 loop is CASSSRGFTGELFF. The CDR3 DNA reads TGTGCCAGCAGCTCGAGGGGGTTCACCGGGGAGCTGTTTTTT.

The V call is TRBV29-1, the J call TRBJ1-4; 8 bases fit TRBD1. Trimming removed 7 bases from V and 10 bases from J; junction bases left unmatched: 8. The CDR3 extends over 12 amino acids. The germline CDR1 and CDR2 sequences are SQVTM and ANQGSEA. This chain's CDR3 is CSGGQGTGKLFF. CDR3 nucleotides: TGCAGCGGCGGACAGGGCACCGGAAAACTGTTTTTT.

The V and J genes are TRBV4-3 and TRBJ2-1, with D uncertain. The CDR3 runs 15 residues. V lost 8 bases and J 4 bases, leaving 18 bases between the germline ends. Germline V CDR1 and CDR2: LGHNA, YSLEER. The CDR3 DNA reads as TGCGCCAGCTCCCCCTTTGATGATCCTTACAATGAGCAGTTCTTC. It is translated as CASSPFDDPYNEQFF.

This clonotype was observed a few times. The chain is built from TRBV6-5 and TRBJ2-4; 8 bases are shared with TRBD1. The CDR3 contains 17 residues. Germline lookup yields CDR1 MNHEY and CDR2 SVGAGI. J gave up 1 base and V 3 bases, and 8 bases lay outside the gene matches. Here the CDR3 DNA reads TGTGCCAGCAGTTATGGGTCGACAGGGGCGGCCAAAAACATTCAGTACTTC. Its protein is CASSYGSTGAAKNIQYF.

This clonotype has just a few counts. V is TRBV21-1 and J is TRBJ1-5. TRBV21-1 counts as a pseudogene. CDR3 size: 14 residues. CDR3 sequence (DNA): TGTGCCAGCAGCAAAGCGTGCGGGAATCAGCCCCAGCATTTT. Translation: CASSKACGNQPQHF.

V and J are TRBV7-3 and TRBJ2-1; D is perhaps TRBD2 (6 bases). The germline V gene has CDR1 SGHTA and CDR2 FQGTGA. The CDR3 extends over 16 amino acids. Trimming left V 4 bases short and J 0 bases short, with 13 bases between. CDR3 loop: CASSYLAWSSYNEQFF. CDR3 DNA: TGTGCCAGCAGCTACCTAGCGTGGAGCTCCTACAATGAGCAGTTCTTC.

This clonotype was observed a few times. The V and J genes are TRBV15 and TRBJ2-7, with D perhaps assigned TRBD1 or TRBD2 (5 bases each). The germline CDR1 and CDR2 sequences are LNHNV and YYDKDF (reference sequence). Trimming left V 1 base short and J 6 bases short, with 13 bases between. CDR3 length: 14 residues. The CDR3 sequence is CATSRGGVGVEQYF. In DNA, the CDR3 is TGTGCCACCAGCAGAGGAGGGGTTGGGGTCGAGCAGTACTTC.

This clonotype showed up just a few times. The gene calls are TRBV11-2 and TRBJ2-2; D remains unclear. The V and J ends lost 2 bases and 0 bases respectively, with 16 bases between them. From germline, CDR1 is SGHAT and CDR2 FQNNGV. The CDR3 contains 18 residues. The DNA for the CDR3 is TGTGCCAGCAGCTTAATCGTGGGCAGCGCCTCGAACACCGGGGAGCTGTTTTTT. It translates to CASSLIVGSASNTGELFF.

The chain employs TRBV7-9 and TRBJ2-7; 11 nucleotides align to TRBD2. CDR1 is SEHNR and CDR2 is FQNEAQ in the germline V gene (reference sequence). Trimming took 3 bases from V and 5 from J; bases not matched to a gene: 3. The CDR3 has 14 amino acids. The CDR3 nucleotides are TGTGCCAGCAGCTTTAGCGGGAGGGAGGACGAGCAGTACTTC. Translation gives CASSFSGREDEQYF.

Remarks on this clonotype: A read error may explain this, as a much larger clone is one base away. The chain uses TRBV12-3 or TRBV12-4 and TRBJ2-7; no clear D gene. Trimming stripped 2 bases from V and 2 bases from J, with 4 bases between. CDR3 size: 12 residues. DNA for the CDR3: TGTGCCAGCAGTTTACGCACCTACGAGCAGTACTTC. Protein product: CASSLRTYEQYF.

V is TRBV4-1 and J is TRBJ2-5, with 9 nucleotides matching TRBD2. The CDR3 totals 17 residues. The ends lost 0 bases at V and 4 bases at J; junction bases unmatched: 9. Looked up from germline, CDR1 is MGHRA and CDR2 is YSYEKL. The CDR3 sequence is CASSQELTAGGGETQYF. The DNA of the CDR3 is TGCGCCAGCAGCCAAGAGTTAACCGCGGGAGGGGGAGAGACCCAGTACTTC.

This clonotype has a handful of counts. The chain employs TRBV5-5 and TRBJ2-1; the D gene is possibly TRBD2 (5 bases). This CDR3 contains 17 residues. CDR1 SGHKS and CDR2 YYEKEE come from the germline V gene (reference sequence). The germline V and J ends were trimmed by 5 bases and 0 bases, with 18 bases remaining between them. The CDR3 is CASSLPVSVNSYNEQFF. The CDR3 DNA reads as TGTGCCAGCAGTTTGCCGGTTAGCGTTAACTCCTACAATGAGCAGTTCTTC.

This clonotype was seen at least ten times. This rearrangement joins TRBV5-1 to TRBJ2-5; no reliable D call. The CDR3 runs 13 residues. The V end lost 3 bases, the J end lost 1 base, and 7 bases lay between the germline ends. Germline CDR1 SGHRS, CDR2 YFSETQ. The CDR3 nucleotides read TGCGCCAGCAGCTATAATTTCCAAGAGACCCAGTACTTC. This codes for CASSYNFQETQYF.

The chain couples TRBV12-3 or TRBV12-4 to TRBJ2-2; TRBD2 agrees at 12 bases. This CDR3 region has 16 residues. The V and J ends lost 5 bases and 6 bases, in that order; junction bases with no gene match: 7. The chain's CDR3 is CASSSSTSGRSGELFF. The CDR3 nucleotides read TGTGCCAGCAGTAGCTCTACTAGCGGGAGGTCCGGGGAGCTGTTTTTT.

This clonotype was found many times. J is TRBJ2-2 and V is TRBV12-3 or TRBV12-4; D remains ambiguous. The V and J ends lost 5 bases and 4 bases respectively, with 2 bases between them. This CDR3 is 11 amino acids long. CDR3 coding DNA: TGTGCCAGCAGTCGCACCGGGGAGCTGTTTTTT. Protein product: CASSRTGELFF.

This clonotype was counted only a few times. J is TRBJ2-1 and V is TRBV11-1; 11 bases line up with TRBD2. The CDR3 extends over 18 amino acids. With V trimmed by 6 bases and J by 0 bases, 10 bases remained unmatched. Germline loops: CDR1 SGHAT, CDR2 FQDESV (reference sequence). CDR3 coding DNA: TGTGCCAGCAGAGACGATGGGACTAGCGGAAGCTCCTACAATGAGCAGTTCTTC. Residues: CASRDDGTSGSSYNEQFF.

The V gene is TRBV29-1, the J gene TRBJ2-7; 7 nucleotides align to TRBD1. The J segment lost 0 bases and the V segment lost 4 bases, leaving 6 bases of the junction unmatched. CDR1 and CDR2 (germline): SQVTM, ANQGSEA. The CDR3 has 14 residues. The CDR3 region is CSVATGSASYEQYF. The DNA for the CDR3 is TGCAGCGTTGCGACAGGGTCGGCCTCCTACGAGCAGTACTTC.

This clonotype occurred a few times. The rearrangement links TRBV9 to TRBJ2-3; no definite D call. Between the trimmed V and J ends, which lost 2 bases and 2 bases, there was a span of 6 bases. CDR3 length equals 13 residues. Germline lookup yields CDR1 SGDLS and CDR2 YYNGEE. CDR3 DNA sequence: TGTGCCAGCAGCGTCTACGCCACAGATACGCAGTATTTT. Residues: CASSVYATDTQYF.

The chain is built from TRBV9 and TRBJ2-3; 12 nucleotides match TRBD1. The CDR3 runs 15 residues. Unmatched junction bases numbered 2, after V lost 1 base and J lost 5 bases. Looked up from germline, CDR1 is SGDLS and CDR2 is YYNGEE. The CDR3 nucleotides are TGTGCCAGCAGCGTACGGGACAGGGGGCGAGATACGCAGTATTTT. Encoded protein: CASSVRDRGRDTQYF.

In its sample, this clonotype was seen a few times. This chain uses TRBV7-2 with TRBJ2-2; D is possibly TRBD2 (6 bases). Germline values: CDR1 SGHTA, CDR2 FQGNSA. V gave up 2 bases and J gave up 6 bases, with 13 bases separating them. The CDR3 contains 15 residues. CDR3 protein: CASSLWGVVAGELFF. The CDR3 DNA is TGTGCCAGCAGCTTATGGGGGGTGGTGGCCGGGGAGCTGTTTTTT.

This clonotype has a count of ten or more. V usage is TRBV18 and J usage is TRBJ2-3; D remains unclear. This CDR3 has 14 amino acids. CDR1 and CDR2 (germline): KGHSH, LQKENI. V lost 0 bases and J 2 bases, leaving 6 bases between the germline ends. The CDR3 DNA is TGTGCCAGCTCACCACCGCAGTACACAGATACGCAGTATTTT. Translation: CASSPPQYTDTQYF. Variable domain in full (rest from reference TRBV18 and TRBJ2-3): NAGVMQNPRHLVRRRGQEARLRCSPMKGHSHVYWYRQLPEEGLKFMVYLQKENIIDESGMPKERFSAEFPKEGPSILRIQQVVRGDSAAYFCASSPPQYTDTQYFGPGTRLTVL.

This chain connects TRBV27 to TRBJ2-5; possible D gene TRBD1, 6 bases. Germline CDR1 reads MNHEY; CDR2 reads SMNVEV (reference sequence). The CDR3 covers 14 residues. With 5 bases removed from V and 5 bases from J, the gap between germline ends came to 15 bases. The CDR3 loop is CASSPLTGPETQYF. The CDR3 DNA reads as TGTGCCAGCAGTCCCCTGACAGGCCCCGAGACCCAGTACTTC.

This rearrangement joins TRBV12-3 or TRBV12-4 to TRBJ1-2; 7 nucleotides line up with TRBD1. The CDR3 consists of 13 residues. With 5 bases clipped from V and 4 bases from J, the junction kept 4 bases outside the gene matches. The CDR3 region is CASSTGVVYGYTF. The CDR3 DNA reads as TGTGCCAGCAGTACAGGGGTGGTCTATGGCTACACCTTC.

The rearrangement links TRBV29-1 to TRBJ2-7; 10 bases match TRBD2. Trimming removed 4 bases from V and 0 bases from J; junction bases left unmatched: 3. CDR3 size: 14 residues. Per the germline V gene, CDR1 is SQVTM and CDR2 is ANQGSEA. This chain's CDR3 is CSVGTSGVSYEQYF. The CDR3, as DNA: TGCAGCGTTGGGACTAGCGGAGTCTCCTACGAGCAGTACTTC.

The genes are TRBV9 and TRBJ1-1; D not resolved. V was clipped by 0 bases and J by 2 bases, with 8 bases between them. Germline assignment: CDR1 SGDLS and CDR2 YYNGEE. This CDR3 has 14 amino acids. The CDR3 sequence is CASSVVGDNTEAFF. For the CDR3, the DNA is TGTGCCAGCAGCGTAGTAGGCGATAACACTGAAGCTTTCTTT.

This clonotype occurred a few times. In DNA, the CDR3 is TGCGCCAGCAGCCAACAGACTAGCGGGGTGGGTAATGAGCAGTTCTTC. As protein: CASSQQTSGVGNEQFF. The rearrangement links TRBV4-1 to TRBJ2-1, with 11 positions matching TRBD2. Germline V lookup: CDR1 MGHRA, CDR2 YSYEKL. V was clipped by 2 bases and J by 7 bases; unmatched bases: 7. CDR3 length: 16 amino acids.

In its sample, this clonotype was seen a few times. CDR3 in DNA: TGTGCCAGCAGCTTAGCTGTGCGATCGACTGAAGCTTTCTTT. As protein: CASSLAVRSTEAFF. The rearrangement joins TRBV7-2 to TRBJ1-1; D remains unclear. Germline CDR1 and CDR2: SGHTA and FQGNSA. This CDR3 spans 14 amino acids. Trimming cost V 0 bases and J 5 bases, with 10 bases left between them. The full variable domain, in which reference TRBV7-2 and TRBJ1-1 provide the parts outside the CDR3, is GAGVSQSPSNKVTEKGKDVELRCDPISGHTALYWYRQSLGQGLEFLIYFQGNSAPDKSGLPSDRFSAERTGGSVSTLTIQRTQQEDSAVYLCASSLAVRSTEAFFGQGTRLTVV.